The rows below give T cell receptor beta chains drawn from one sample of a study of prognosis after radiotherapy for stage I lung cancer. TCRdb re-called the multiplex PCR reads through MiXCR, storing one row per CDR3 protein. The table includes roughly 14,000 distinct CDR3 sequences, around 31% detected once. This material consisted of PBMCs, taken before or after stereotactic body radiation therapy (not recorded which). These receptors came from a donor over 45 with non-small cell lung cancer. CDR3s include the opening cysteine and the closing phenylalanine or tryptophan. Each record gives: D gene, J gene, clone size, V gene, CDR3 protein, CDR3 DNA. D genes are given only for firm matches. Expanded clones get a size class; other rows say once, few or many, or leave the size out.

>-|TRBJ2-3|-|TRBV11-2
CASSFNPWGTDTQYF
TGTGCCAGCAGCTTCAACCCATGGGGAACAGATACGCAGTATTTT
>TRBD2|TRBJ2-1|many|TRBV4-1
CASSQAPGGRTYNEQFF
TGCGCCAGCAGCCAAGCCCCAGGCGGGAGGACCTACAATGAGCAGTTCTTC
>-|TRBJ1-3|many|TRBV28
CASSLPSSGNTIYF
TGTGCCAGCAGTTTACCCAGCTCTGGAAACACCATATATTTT
>-|TRBJ2-2|-|TRBV20-1
CSARETTGPEAGELFF
TGCAGTGCTAGAGAAACCACGGGACCAGAGGCCGGGGAGCTGTTTTTT
>-|TRBJ2-7|many|TRBV5-6
CASSLEASYEQYF
TGTGCCAGCAGCTTGGAGGCTAGCTACGAGCAGTACTTC
>-|TRBJ2-5|many|TRBV6-1
CASSDGVGRETQYF
TGTGCCAGCAGTGACGGGGTGGGACGGGAGACCCAGTACTTC
>TRBD2|TRBJ2-7|many|TRBV12-3/TRBV12-4
CASSPGLAYEQYF
TGTGCCAGCAGTCCCGGACTAGCGTACGAGCAGTACTTC
>-|TRBJ1-4|medium-sized|TRBV5-6
CASSFIRDTTNEKLFF
TGTGCCAGCAGCTTTATTCGGGACACAACTAATGAAAAACTGTTTTTT
>TRBD1|TRBJ1-6|medium-sized|TRBV5-1
CASSTGQGGSPLHF
TGCGCCAGCAGCACTGGACAGGGCGGTTCACCCCTCCACTTT
>TRBD1|TRBJ2-3|many|TRBV20-1
CSAPPRTGGSDTQYF
TGCAGTGCGCCTCCCAGGACAGGGGGCTCAGATACGCAGTATTTT
>-|TRBJ1-2|many|TRBV20-1
CSARVLGANYGYTF
TGCAGTGCTAGAGTTTTAGGAGCTAACTATGGCTACACCTTC
>-|TRBJ1-5|many|TRBV2
CASSPGEFINQPQHF
TGTGCCAGCAGTCCGGGAGAGTTTATTAATCAGCCCCAGCATTTT
>TRBD1|TRBJ2-2|many|TRBV20-1
CSAPGQGAAGELFF
TGCAGTGCTCCGGGACAGGGGGCAGCCGGGGAGCTGTTTTTT
>TRBD2|TRBJ2-2|many|TRBV12-3/TRBV12-4
CASRAGLAGGRNTGELFF
TGTGCCAGCAGGGCGGGACTAGCGGGAGGACGGAACACCGGGGAGCTGTTTTTT
>-|TRBJ2-7|many|TRBV19
CASSIAFSYEQYF
TGTGCCAGTAGTATAGCATTTTCCTACGAGCAGTACTTC
>-|TRBJ2-7|-|TRBV11-2
CVSILVVTATYEQYF
TGTGTCAGCATCTTAGTAGTGACAGCCACCTACGAGCAGTACTTC
>TRBD2|TRBJ2-1|many|TRBV18
CASSPGGTSGVSSYNEQFF
TGTGCCAGCTCACCGGGCGGGACTAGCGGGGTGAGCTCCTACAATGAGCAGTTCTTC
>-|TRBJ1-1|many|TRBV2
CASRRRGFGRDTSTEAFF
TGTGCCAGCAGGCGTAGAGGGTTCGGTCGCGATACTAGCACTGAAGCTTTCTTT
>TRBD1|TRBJ2-7|many|TRBV20-1
CSAREMGQTYEQYF
TGCAGTGCTAGGGAAATGGGACAGACCTACGAGCAGTACTTC
>TRBD1|TRBJ2-2|many|TRBV20-1
CSATTGAEDTGELFF
TGCAGTGCTACTACAGGGGCTGAGGACACCGGGGAGCTGTTTTTT
>-|TRBJ1-4|many|TRBV4-3
CASSQDLSVVDEKLFF
TGCGCCAGCAGCCAGGACCTCTCCGTGGTTGATGAAAAACTGTTTTTT
>TRBD1|TRBJ2-2|many|TRBV18
CASSPTRQGANTGELFF
TGTGCCAGCTCACCAACGCGACAGGGGGCCAACACCGGGGAGCTGTTTTTT
>TRBD1|TRBJ1-1|many|TRBV6-2/TRBV6-3
CASSYRLGTAPEAFF
TGTGCCAGCAGTTACCGTTTGGGGACAGCCCCTGAAGCTTTCTTT
>-|TRBJ1-2|many|TRBV29-1
CSVEASNYGYTF
TGCAGCGTTGAAGCATCCAACTATGGCTACACCTTC
>TRBD1|TRBJ2-7|medium-sized|TRBV2
CASSGQGTIKEQYF
TGTGCCAGCAGTGGACAGGGAACAATAAAAGAGCAGTACTTC
>-|TRBJ2-1|medium-sized|TRBV6-2/TRBV6-3
CASSYSGEVNEQFF
TGTGCCAGCAGTTACTCGGGAGAGGTAAATGAGCAGTTCTTC
>TRBD2|TRBJ2-7|many|TRBV10-3
CAIAGLAGGYEQYF
TGTGCCATCGCAGGACTAGCGGGAGGGTACGAGCAGTACTTC
>TRBD2|TRBJ2-3|medium-sized|TRBV12-3/TRBV12-4
CASKRAGGLDTQYF
TGTGCCAGCAAGAGAGCGGGAGGGCTAGATACGCAGTATTTT
>TRBD1|TRBJ2-1|medium-sized|TRBV7-2
CASSKRTGGSYNEQFF
TGTGCCAGCAGCAAAAGGACAGGGGGCTCCTACAATGAGCAGTTCTTC
>-|TRBJ1-2|many|TRBV6-2/TRBV6-3
CASSLERLYGYTF
TGTGCCAGCAGTCTGGAGAGACTCTATGGCTACACCTTC
>TRBD1|TRBJ2-1|medium-sized|TRBV20-1
CSAKTGTGETNEQFF
TGCAGTGCTAAAACCGGGACAGGTGAAACAAATGAGCAGTTCTTC
>-|TRBJ1-2|many|TRBV2
CASSEDRFSYGYTF
TGTGCCAGCAGTGAAGACCGATTTAGCTATGGCTACACCTTC
>-|TRBJ2-1|many|TRBV29-1
CSGQVTNEQFF
TGCAGCGGGCAGGTAACCAATGAGCAGTTCTTC
>-|TRBJ1-3|many|TRBV18
CASSPETGLNTIYF
TGTGCCAGCTCACCCGAGACAGGATTAAACACCATATATTTT
>-|TRBJ2-1|medium-sized|TRBV6-5
CASSYYGGDYNEQFF
TGTGCCAGCAGTTACTACGGAGGTGACTACAATGAGCAGTTCTTC
>-|TRBJ2-1|many|TRBV27
CASSLSYVPHEQFF
TGTGCCAGCAGTTTGAGTTATGTGCCCCATGAGCAGTTCTTC
>-|TRBJ2-6|many|TRBV19
CASSLGFSGANVLTF
TGTGCCAGTAGTTTGGGATTCTCTGGGGCCAACGTCCTGACTTTC
>-|TRBJ2-1|-|TRBV12-3/TRBV12-4
CASSTSLTDYNEQFF
TGTGCCAGCAGCACATCCTTGACAGACTACAATGAGCAGTTCTTC
>TRBD2|TRBJ2-1|medium-sized|TRBV2
CASAGTSGLNEQFF
TGTGCCAGCGCCGGGACTAGCGGACTCAATGAGCAGTTCTTC
>-|TRBJ1-2|many|TRBV4-3
CASSQASGFTNYGYTF
TGCGCCAGCAGCCAAGCTTCAGGATTTACTAACTATGGCTACACCTTC
>-|TRBJ1-5|many|TRBV19
CASSLHYNQPQHF
TGTGCCAGTAGTTTACATTACAATCAGCCCCAGCATTTT
>-|TRBJ2-4|few|TRBV6-2/TRBV6-3
CASSYGELAKNIQYF
TGTGCCAGCAGTTACGGAGAGCTAGCCAAAAACATTCAGTACTTC
>TRBD1|TRBJ2-2|once|TRBV7-2
CASRIKPGGGTGELFF
TGTGCCAGCAGAATAAAACCAGGGGGCGGCACCGGGGAGCTGTTTTTT
>TRBD1|TRBJ1-2|many|TRBV6-6
CASSYSTGNYGYTF
TGTGCCAGCAGTTACTCGACAGGGAACTATGGCTACACCTTC
>-|TRBJ2-7|many|TRBV4-3
CASSQDPGAYEQYF
TGCGCCAGCAGCCAAGATCCAGGGGCCTACGAGCAGTACTTC
>TRBD1|TRBJ1-4|-|TRBV2
CASSGDRGDEKLFF
TGTGCCAGCAGTGGAGACAGGGGGGATGAAAAACTGTTTTTT
>-|TRBJ2-7|many|TRBV27
CASSPSAAELFYEQYF
TGTGCCAGCAGTCCCTCGGCAGCGGAGCTATTCTACGAGCAGTACTTC
>TRBD2|TRBJ2-1|many|TRBV5-4
CASSRGTSGSSNEQFF
TGTGCCAGCAGCCGTGGGACTAGCGGGAGTTCCAATGAGCAGTTCTTC
>TRBD1|TRBJ2-7|many|TRBV6-1
CASIKGASYEQYF
TGTGCCAGCATCAAGGGGGCTAGCTACGAGCAGTACTTC
>-|TRBJ1-5|many|TRBV2
CASSVQGTRGNQPQHF
TGTGCCAGCAGTGTCCAGGGCACGAGGGGCAATCAGCCCCAGCATTTT
>-|TRBJ2-5|many|TRBV28
CASREGVETQYF
TGTGCCAGCAGAGAAGGGGTAGAGACCCAGTACTTC
>-|TRBJ1-6|-|TRBV7-9
CASSLDWRANSPLHF
TGTGCCAGCAGCTTAGATTGGAGAGCGAATTCACCCCTCCACTTT
>-|TRBJ2-1|medium-sized|TRBV20-1
CSARTGSSYNEQFF
TGCAGTGCTAGAACAGGGAGCTCCTACAATGAGCAGTTCTTC